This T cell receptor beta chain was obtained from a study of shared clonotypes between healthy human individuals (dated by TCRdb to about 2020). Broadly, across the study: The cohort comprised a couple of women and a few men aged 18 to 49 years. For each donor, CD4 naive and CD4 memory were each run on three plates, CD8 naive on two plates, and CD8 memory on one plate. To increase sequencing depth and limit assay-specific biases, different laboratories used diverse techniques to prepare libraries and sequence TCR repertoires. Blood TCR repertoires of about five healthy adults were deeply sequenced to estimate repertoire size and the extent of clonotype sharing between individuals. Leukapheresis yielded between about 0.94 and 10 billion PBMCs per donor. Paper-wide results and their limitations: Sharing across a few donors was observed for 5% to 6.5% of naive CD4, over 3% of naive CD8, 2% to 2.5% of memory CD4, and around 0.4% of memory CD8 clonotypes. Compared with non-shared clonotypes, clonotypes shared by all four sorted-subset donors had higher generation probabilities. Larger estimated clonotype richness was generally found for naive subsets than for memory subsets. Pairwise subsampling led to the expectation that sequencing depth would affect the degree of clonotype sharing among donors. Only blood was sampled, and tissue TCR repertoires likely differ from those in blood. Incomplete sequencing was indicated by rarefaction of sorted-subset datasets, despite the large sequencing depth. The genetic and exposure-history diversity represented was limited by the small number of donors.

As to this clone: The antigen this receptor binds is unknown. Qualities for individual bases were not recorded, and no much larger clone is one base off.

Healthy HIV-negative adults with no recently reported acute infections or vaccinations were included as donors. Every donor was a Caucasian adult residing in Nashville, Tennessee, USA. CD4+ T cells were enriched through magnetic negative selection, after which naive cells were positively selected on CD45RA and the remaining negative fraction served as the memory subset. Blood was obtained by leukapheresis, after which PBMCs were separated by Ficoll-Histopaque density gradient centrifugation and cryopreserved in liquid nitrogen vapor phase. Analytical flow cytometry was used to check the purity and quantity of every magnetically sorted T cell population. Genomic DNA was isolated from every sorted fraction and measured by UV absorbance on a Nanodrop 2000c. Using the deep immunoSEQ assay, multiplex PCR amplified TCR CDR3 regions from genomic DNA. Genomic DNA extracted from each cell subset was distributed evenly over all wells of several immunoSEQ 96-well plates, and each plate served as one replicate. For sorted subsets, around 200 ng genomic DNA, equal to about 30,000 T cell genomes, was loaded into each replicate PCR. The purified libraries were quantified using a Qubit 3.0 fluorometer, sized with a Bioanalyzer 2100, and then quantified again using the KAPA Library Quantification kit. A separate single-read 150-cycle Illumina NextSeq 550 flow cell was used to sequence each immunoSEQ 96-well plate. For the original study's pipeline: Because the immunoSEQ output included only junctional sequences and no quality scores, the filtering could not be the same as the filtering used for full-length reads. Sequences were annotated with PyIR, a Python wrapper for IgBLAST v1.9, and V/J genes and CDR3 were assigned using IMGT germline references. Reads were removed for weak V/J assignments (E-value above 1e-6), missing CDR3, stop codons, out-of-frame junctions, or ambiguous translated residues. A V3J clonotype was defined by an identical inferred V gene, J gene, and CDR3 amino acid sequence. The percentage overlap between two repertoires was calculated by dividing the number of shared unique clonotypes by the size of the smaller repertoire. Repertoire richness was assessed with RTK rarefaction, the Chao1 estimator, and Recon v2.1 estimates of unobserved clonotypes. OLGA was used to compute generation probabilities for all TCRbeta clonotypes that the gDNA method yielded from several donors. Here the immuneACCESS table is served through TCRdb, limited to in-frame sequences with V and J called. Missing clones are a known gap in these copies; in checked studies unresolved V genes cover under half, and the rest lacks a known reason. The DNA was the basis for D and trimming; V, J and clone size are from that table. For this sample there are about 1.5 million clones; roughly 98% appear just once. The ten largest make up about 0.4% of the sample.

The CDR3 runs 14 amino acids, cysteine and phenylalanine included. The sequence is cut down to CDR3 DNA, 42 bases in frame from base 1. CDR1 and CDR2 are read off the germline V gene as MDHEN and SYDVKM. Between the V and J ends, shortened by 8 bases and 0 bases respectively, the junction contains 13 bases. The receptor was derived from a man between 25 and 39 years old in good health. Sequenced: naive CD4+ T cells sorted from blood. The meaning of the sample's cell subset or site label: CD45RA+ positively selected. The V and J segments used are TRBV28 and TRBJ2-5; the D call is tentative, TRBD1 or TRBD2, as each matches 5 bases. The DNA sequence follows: TGTGCCAGCGAAACGGGGCGGAACCAAGAGACCCAGTACTTC. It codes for CASETGRNQETQYF.